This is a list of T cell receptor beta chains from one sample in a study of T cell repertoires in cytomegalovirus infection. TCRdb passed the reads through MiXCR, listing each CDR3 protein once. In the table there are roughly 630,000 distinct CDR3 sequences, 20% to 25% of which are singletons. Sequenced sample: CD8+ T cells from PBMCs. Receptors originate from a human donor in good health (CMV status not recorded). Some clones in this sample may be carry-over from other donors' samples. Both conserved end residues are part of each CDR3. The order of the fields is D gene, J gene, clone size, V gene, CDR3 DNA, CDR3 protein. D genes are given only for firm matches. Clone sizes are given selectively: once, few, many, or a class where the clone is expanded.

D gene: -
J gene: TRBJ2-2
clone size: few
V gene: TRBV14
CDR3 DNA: TGTGCCAGCAGCCAAGCAGGGGCCAACACCGGGGAGCTGTTTTTT
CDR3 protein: CASSQAGANTGELFF

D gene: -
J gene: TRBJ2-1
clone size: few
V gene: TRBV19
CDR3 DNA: TGTGCCAGTAGTATACCCGGTTTAGAGCAGTTCTTC
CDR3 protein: CASSIPGLEQFF

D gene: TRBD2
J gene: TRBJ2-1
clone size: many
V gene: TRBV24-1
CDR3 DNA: TGTGCCACCAGAACGTCTGGCGGGGGGGCCCTGAATGAGCAGTTCTTC
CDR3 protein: CATRTSGGGALNEQFF

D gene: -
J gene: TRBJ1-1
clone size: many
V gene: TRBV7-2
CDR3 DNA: TGTGCCAGCAGCTTAGGCAGGGTAGGTAGCACTGAAGCTTTCTTT
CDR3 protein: CASSLGRVGSTEAFF

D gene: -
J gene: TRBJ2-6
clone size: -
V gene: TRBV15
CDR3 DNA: TGTGCCACCAGCCCCCCCCCGGGAAGGGTTACTGGGGCCAACGTCCTGACTTTC
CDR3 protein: CATSPPPGRVTGANVLTF

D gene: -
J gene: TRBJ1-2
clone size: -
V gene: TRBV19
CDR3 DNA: TGTGCCAGTAGTATGGCGGCTTGGGATGGCTACACCTTC
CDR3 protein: CASSMAAWDGYTF

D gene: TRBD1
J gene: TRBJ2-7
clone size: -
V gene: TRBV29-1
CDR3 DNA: TGCAGCGTTGGTCTCGGGACAGGGTCCTACGAGCAGTACTTC
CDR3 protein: CSVGLGTGSYEQYF

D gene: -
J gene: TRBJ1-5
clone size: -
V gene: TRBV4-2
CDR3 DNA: TGTGCCAGCAGCCAAGGGGCAGGGGATTATCAGCCCCAGCATTTT
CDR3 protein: CASSQGAGDYQPQHF

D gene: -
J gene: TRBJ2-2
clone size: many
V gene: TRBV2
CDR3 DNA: TGTGCCAGCAGTTACAGAGACCTCAACACCGGGGAGCTGTTTTTT
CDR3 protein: CASSYRDLNTGELFF

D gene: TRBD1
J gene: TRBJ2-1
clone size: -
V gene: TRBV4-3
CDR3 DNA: TGCGCCAGCAGCCAAGTCTTCAACAGGGGGCCCTACAATGAGCAGTTCTTC
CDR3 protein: CASSQVFNRGPYNEQFF

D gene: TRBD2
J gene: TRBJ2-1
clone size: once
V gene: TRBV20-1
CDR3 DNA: TGCAGTGCCCGGGGGGTCCCTACGGCTCCGGGCAATGAGCAGTTCTTC
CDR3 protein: CSARGVPTAPGNEQFF

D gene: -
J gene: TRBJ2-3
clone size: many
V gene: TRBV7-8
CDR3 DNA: TGTGCCAGCAGCTTAGAGTCGGGACTCTCCACAGATACGCAGTATTTT
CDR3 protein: CASSLESGLSTDTQYF

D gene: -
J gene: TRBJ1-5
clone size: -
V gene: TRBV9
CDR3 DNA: TGTGCCAGCGGACGGACAGGCAATCAGCCCCAGCATTTT
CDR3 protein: CASGRTGNQPQHF

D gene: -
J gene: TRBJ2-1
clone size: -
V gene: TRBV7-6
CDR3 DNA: TGTGCCAGCAGCTTAAGATGGGGGAATGAGCAGTTCTTC
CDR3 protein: CASSLRWGNEQFF

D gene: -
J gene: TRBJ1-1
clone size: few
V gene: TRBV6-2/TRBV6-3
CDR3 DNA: TGTGCCAGCAGTTACGGGACTTTAGCTTTCTTT
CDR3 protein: CASSYGTLAFF

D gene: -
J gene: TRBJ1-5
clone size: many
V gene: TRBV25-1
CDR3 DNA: TGTGCCAGCAGTACGGGGGAGGGGGGCCATCAGCCCCAGCATTTT
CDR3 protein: CASSTGEGGHQPQHF

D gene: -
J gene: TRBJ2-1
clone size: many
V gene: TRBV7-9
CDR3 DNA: TGTGCCAGCAGCTTGCTGTGGGAAGGACTTCAGTTCTTC
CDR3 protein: CASSLLWEGLQFF

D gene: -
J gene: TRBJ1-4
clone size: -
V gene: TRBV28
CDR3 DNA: TGTGCCAGCAGTTTTTGGGGACAAACAAATGAAAAACTGTTTTTT
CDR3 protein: CASSFWGQTNEKLFF

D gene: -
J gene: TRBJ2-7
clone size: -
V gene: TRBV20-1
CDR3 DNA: TGCAGTGCCTCCTCCGCGAGAAGGGGTTACGAGCAGTACTTC
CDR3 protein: CSASSARRGYEQYF

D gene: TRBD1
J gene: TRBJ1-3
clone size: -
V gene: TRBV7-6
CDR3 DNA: TGTGCCAGCAGCTTAGTCACGGGACAGGGAGGCTCTGGAAACACCATATATTTT
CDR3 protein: CASSLVTGQGGSGNTIYF

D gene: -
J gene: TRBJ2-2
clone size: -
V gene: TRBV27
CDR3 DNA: TGTGCCAGCAGTTTCGGGGGGCGCACCGGGGAGCTGTTTTTT
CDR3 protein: CASSFGGRTGELFF

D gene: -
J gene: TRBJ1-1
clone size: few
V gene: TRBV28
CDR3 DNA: TGTGCCACGGTACAGGGAAGGGGAATGAACACTGAAGCTTTCTTT
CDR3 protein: CATVQGRGMNTEAFF

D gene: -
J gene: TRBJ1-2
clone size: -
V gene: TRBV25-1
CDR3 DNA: TGTGCCAGCAGTACAGACGAAGGGACTTATATTTCTAACTATGGCTACACCTTC
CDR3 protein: CASSTDEGTYISNYGYTF

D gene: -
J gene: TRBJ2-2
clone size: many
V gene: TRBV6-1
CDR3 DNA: TGTGCCAGCAGAGAAGAAAACACCGGGGAGCTGTTTTTT
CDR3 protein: CASREENTGELFF